This passage covers 6 T cell receptor beta chains from one sample sequenced in a study of beta chain features in type 1 diabetes. Whole-study findings and limits: Shorter TCRB CDR3s, moderately but significantly so, were found in Type 1 diabetes patients in all four CD4+ subsets.

cDNA synthesis used the whole RNA isolate, giving expressed TCRB sequences. Profiling relied on immunoSEQ multiplex PCR, and the TCRdb table lists in-frame clones only, not all of them. The table lists roughly 180,000 clones, about 8% of them singletons. These TCRs' antigens remain unknown. The sequencing sample was made of central memory CD4+ T cells from blood. Source of these receptors: a woman aged 40 to 55 with type 1 diabetes.

Here the CDR3 reads CASNGGMNTGELFF. CDR3 in DNA: TGTGCCAGCAATGGGGGCATGAACACCGGGGAGCTGTTTTTT. V is TRBV6-6 and J is TRBJ2-2, with a possible D match to TRBD1 (6 bases). Trimming pared 7 bases from V and 1 base from J, leaving 10 bases between. Germline lookup yields CDR1 MNHNY and CDR2 SVGAGI (reference sequence). The length of the CDR3 is 14 residues.

This clone has a handful of counts. This sequence joins TRBV5-1 and TRBJ2-1; tentatively, D is TRBD2 (7 bases). There are 13 residues in the CDR3. Germline assignment: CDR1 SGHRS and CDR2 YFSETQ. V lost 8 bases to trimming and J lost 5 bases, with 14 bases between them. This CDR3 reads CASGGDNHNEQFF. CDR3 sequence (DNA): TGCGCCAGTGGGGGGGACAATCACAATGAGCAGTTCTTC.

V gene TRBV19 combines with J gene TRBJ2-3; 11 nucleotides align to TRBD1. CDR1 LNHDA and CDR2 SQIVND come from the germline V gene (reference sequence). The CDR3 is 13 residues long. Germline trimming cut 10 bases from V and 2 bases from J; bases unmatched to any gene: 2. The CDR3 DNA follows: TGTGCCACGGGACAGGGGGACACAGATACGCAGTATTTT. It is translated as CATGQGDTDTQYF.

V gene TRBV30 combines with J gene TRBJ2-5, with D maybe TRBD1 (6 bases). Trimming shortened V by 3 bases and J by 5 bases, and 19 bases separated the two germline ends. In germline, CDR1 is GTSNPN, CDR2 SVGIG (reference sequence). This CDR3 is 15 amino acids long. The CDR3 sequence is CAWSEGRVQGETQYF. In DNA form, the CDR3 reads TGTGCCTGGAGCGAGGGCAGGGTCCAGGGGGAGACCCAGTACTTC.

The chain links TRBV19 to TRBJ2-4; 7 nucleotides line up with TRBD2. Germline CDR1 is LNHDA and CDR2 is SQIVND (reference sequence). The V segment lost 7 bases and the J segment 8 bases; nucleotides outside the gene matches: 11. The CDR3 is 14 amino acids. CDR3 DNA sequence: TGTGCCAGTACTTTGAACGGGGGGACTTACATTCAGTACTTC. It codes for CASTLNGGTYIQYF.

The rearrangement links TRBV11-2 to TRBJ2-1; a possible D gene is TRBD1 (6 bases). The CDR3 is made up of 14 amino acids. V lost 5 bases, J lost 13 bases, and 21 bases lay in between. In germline, CDR1 is SGHAT, CDR2 FQNNGV. CDR3 nucleotides: TGTGCCAGCAGCGCTGACAGGTACTCTCCATTACAGTTCTTC. Translation gives CASSADRYSPLQFF.